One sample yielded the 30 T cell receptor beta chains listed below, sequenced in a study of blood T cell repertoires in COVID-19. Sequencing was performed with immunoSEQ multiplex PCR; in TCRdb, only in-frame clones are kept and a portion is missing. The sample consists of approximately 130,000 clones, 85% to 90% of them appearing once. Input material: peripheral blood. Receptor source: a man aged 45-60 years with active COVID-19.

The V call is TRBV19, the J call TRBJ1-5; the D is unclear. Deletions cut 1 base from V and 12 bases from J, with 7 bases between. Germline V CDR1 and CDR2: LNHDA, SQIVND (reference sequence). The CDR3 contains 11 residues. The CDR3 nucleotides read TGTGCCAGTAGTATAGGGCTTCTCCAGCATTTT. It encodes CASSIGLLQHF.

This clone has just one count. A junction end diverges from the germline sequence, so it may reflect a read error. CDR3 region: CASSLGQGRADTQYF. The DNA of the CDR3 is TGTGCCAGCAGTTTAGGACAGGGAAGAGCAGATACGCAGTATTTT. The V and J genes are TRBV7-2 and TRBJ2-3; 8 nucleotides align to TRBD1. Per the germline V gene, CDR1 is SGHTA and CDR2 is FQGNSA. This CDR3 contains 15 residues. Combining the CDR3 with reference TRBV7-2 and TRBJ2-3 gives the whole variable domain GAGVSQSPSNKVTEKGKDVELRCDPISGHTALYWYRQSLGQGLEFLIYFQGNSAPDKSGLPSDRFSAERTGGSVSTLTIQRTQQEDSAVYLCASSLGQGRADTQYFGPGTRLTVL.

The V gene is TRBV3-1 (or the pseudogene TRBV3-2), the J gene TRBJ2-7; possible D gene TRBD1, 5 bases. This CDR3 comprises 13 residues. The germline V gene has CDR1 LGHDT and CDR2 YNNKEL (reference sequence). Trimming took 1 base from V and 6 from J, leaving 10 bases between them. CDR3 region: CASSQVSRGEQYF. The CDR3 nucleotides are TGTGCCAGCAGCCAAGTGTCTAGGGGCGAGCAGTACTTC.

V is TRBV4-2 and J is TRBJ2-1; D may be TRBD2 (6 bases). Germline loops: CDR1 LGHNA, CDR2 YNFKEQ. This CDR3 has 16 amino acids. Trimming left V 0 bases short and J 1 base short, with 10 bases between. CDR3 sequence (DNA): TGTGCCAGCAGCCAAGATTTGGGGGGTTCCTACAATGAGCAGTTCTTC. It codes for CASSQDLGGSYNEQFF.

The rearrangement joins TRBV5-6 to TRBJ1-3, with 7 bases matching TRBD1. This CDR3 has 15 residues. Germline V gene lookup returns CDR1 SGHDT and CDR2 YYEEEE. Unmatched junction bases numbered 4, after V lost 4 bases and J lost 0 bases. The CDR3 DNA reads TGTGCCAGCAGCCGAAACAGGGGCTCTGGAAACACCATATATTTT. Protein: CASSRNRGSGNTIYF.

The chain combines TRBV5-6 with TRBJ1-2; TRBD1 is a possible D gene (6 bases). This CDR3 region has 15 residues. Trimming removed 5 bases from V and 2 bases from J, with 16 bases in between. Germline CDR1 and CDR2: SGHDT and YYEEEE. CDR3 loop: CASSYRTALNYGYTF. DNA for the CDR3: TGTGCCAGCAGTTATCGGACAGCGCTGAACTATGGCTACACCTTC. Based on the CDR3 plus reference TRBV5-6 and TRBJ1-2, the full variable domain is DAGVTQSPTHLIKTRGQQVTLRCSPKSGHDTVSWYQQALGQGPQFIFQYYEEEERQRGNFPDRFSGHQFPNYSSELNVNALLLGDSALYLCASSYRTALNYGYTFGSGTRLTVV.

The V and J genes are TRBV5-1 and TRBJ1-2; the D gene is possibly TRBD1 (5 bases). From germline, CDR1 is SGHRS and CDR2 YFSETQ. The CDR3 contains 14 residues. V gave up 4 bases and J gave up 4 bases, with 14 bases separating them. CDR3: CASSGLDSIYGYTF. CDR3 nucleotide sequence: TGCGCCAGCAGCGGCCTCGACAGCATCTATGGCTACACCTTC.

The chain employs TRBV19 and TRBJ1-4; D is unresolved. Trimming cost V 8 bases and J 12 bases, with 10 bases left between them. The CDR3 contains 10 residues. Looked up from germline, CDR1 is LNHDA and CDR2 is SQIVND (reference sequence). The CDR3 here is CASYQRELFF. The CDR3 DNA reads TGTGCCAGTTACCAAAGAGAACTGTTTTTT.

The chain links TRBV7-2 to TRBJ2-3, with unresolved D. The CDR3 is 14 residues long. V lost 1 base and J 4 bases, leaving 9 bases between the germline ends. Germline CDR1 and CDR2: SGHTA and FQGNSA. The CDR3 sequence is CASSLGLVPDTQYF. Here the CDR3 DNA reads TGTGCCAGCAGCTTAGGACTCGTCCCAGATACGCAGTATTTT.

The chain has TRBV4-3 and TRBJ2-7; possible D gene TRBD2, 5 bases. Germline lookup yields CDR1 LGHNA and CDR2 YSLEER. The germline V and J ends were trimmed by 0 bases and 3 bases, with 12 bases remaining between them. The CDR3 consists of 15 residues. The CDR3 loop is CASSQEVGLGYEQYF. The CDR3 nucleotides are TGCGCCAGCAGCCAAGAAGTCGGACTTGGCTACGAGCAGTACTTC.

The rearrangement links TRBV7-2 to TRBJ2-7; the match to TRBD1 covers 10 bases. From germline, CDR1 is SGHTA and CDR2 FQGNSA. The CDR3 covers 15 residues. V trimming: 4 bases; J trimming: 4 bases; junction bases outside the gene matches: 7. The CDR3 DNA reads TGTGCCAGCAGCTGGACCGGGACAGGGGTTTACGAGCAGTACTTC. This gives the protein CASSWTGTGVYEQYF.

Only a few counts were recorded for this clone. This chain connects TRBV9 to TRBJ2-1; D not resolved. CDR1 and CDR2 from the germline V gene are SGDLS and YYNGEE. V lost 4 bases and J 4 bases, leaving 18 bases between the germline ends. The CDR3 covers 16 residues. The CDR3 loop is CASSLGPTQKYNEQFF. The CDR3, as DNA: TGTGCCAGCAGCTTAGGCCCCACACAAAAATACAATGAGCAGTTCTTC.

The CDR3 loop reads CASSLVEGGYTF. DNA for the CDR3: TGTGCCAGCAGCTTGGTGGAGGGTGGCTACACCTTC. The V and J genes are TRBV5-4 and TRBJ1-2; D unresolved. V lost 0 bases, J lost 7 bases, and 7 bases lay in between. Germline CDR1 is SGHNT and CDR2 is YYREEE (reference sequence). The CDR3 contains 12 residues.

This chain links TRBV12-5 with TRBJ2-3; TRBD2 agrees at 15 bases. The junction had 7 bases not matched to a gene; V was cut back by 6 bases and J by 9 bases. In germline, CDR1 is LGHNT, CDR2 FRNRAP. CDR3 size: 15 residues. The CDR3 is CASGGLAGGPRTQYF. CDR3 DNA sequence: TGTGCTAGTGGCGGACTAGCGGGGGGGCCTAGGACGCAGTATTTT.

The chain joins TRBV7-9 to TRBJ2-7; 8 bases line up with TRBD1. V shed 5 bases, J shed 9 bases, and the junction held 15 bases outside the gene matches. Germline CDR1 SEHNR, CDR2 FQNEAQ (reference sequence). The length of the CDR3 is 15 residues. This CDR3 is CASSTGTGVSLVQYF. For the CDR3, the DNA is TGTGCCAGCAGCACAGGGACAGGCGTTTCTCTCGTGCAGTACTTC.

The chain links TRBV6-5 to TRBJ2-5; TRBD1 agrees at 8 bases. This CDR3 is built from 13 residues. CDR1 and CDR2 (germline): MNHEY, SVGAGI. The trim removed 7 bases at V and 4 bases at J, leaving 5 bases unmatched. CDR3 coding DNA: TGTGCCAGCACCGGGGACAGGAGAGAGACCCAGTACTTC. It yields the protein CASTGDRRETQYF.

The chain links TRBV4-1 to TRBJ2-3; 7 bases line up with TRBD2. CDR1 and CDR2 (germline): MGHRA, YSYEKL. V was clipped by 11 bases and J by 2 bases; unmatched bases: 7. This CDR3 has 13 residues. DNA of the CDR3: TGCGCCTCGCGAGCGGGGTTCACAGATACGCAGTATTTT. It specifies CASRAGFTDTQYF.

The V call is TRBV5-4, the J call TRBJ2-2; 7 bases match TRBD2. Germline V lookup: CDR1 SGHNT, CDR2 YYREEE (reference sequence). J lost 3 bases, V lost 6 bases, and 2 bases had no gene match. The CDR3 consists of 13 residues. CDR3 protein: CASKGRDTGELFF. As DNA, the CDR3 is TGTGCCAGCAAAGGGAGGGACACCGGGGAGCTGTTTTTT.

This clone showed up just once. The CDR3 nucleotides are TGCGCCAGCAGCCAAGATCTTACCCGGGTGAATGAGCAGTTCTTC. This gives the protein CASSQDLTRVNEQFF. The V and J genes are TRBV4-3 and TRBJ2-1; no reliable D call. This CDR3 spans 15 amino acids. The V end was cut by 0 bases, the J end by 7 bases, with 13 bases between. CDR1 is LGHNA and CDR2 is YSLEER in the germline V gene.

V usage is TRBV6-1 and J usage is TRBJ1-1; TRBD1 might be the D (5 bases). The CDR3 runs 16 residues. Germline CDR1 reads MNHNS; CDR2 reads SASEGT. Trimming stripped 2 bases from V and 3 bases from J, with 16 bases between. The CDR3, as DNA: TGTGCCAGCAGTGAAAGGGGTCTCCCGTCGGACACTGAAGCTTTCTTT. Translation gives CASSERGLPSDTEAFF.

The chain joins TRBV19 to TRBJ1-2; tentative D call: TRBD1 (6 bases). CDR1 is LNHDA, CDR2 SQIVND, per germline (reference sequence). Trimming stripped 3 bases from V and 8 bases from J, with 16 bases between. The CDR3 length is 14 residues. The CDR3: CASSIFGGAGGYTF. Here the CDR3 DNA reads TGTGCCAGTAGTATTTTCGGGGGGGCAGGAGGCTACACCTTC. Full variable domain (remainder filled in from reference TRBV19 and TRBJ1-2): DGGITQSPKYLFRKEGQNVTLSCEQNLNHDAMYWYRQDPGQGLRLIYYSQIVNDFQKGDIAEGYSVSREKKESFPLTVTSAQKNPTAFYLCASSIFGGAGGYTFGSGTRLTVV.

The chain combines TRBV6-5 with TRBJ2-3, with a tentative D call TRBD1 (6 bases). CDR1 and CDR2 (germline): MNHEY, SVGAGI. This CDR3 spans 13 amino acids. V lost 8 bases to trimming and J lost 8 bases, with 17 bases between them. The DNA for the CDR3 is TGTGCCAGCGATTCAGGGGCGGCGGTTACGCAGTATTTT. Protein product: CASDSGAAVTQYF.

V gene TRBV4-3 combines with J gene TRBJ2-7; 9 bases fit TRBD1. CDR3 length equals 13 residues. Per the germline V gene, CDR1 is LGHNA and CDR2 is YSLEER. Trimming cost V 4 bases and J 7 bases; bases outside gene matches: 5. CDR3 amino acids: CASSPQGAREQYF. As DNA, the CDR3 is TGCGCCAGCAGCCCACAGGGGGCCAGGGAGCAGTACTTC.

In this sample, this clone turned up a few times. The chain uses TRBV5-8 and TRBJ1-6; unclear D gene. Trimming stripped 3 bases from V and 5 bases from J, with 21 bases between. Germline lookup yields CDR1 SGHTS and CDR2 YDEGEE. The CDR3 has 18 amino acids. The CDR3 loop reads CASSWAGVGRTNNSPLHF. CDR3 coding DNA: TGTGCCAGCAGCTGGGCCGGGGTCGGACGTACAAATAATTCACCCCTCCACTTT.

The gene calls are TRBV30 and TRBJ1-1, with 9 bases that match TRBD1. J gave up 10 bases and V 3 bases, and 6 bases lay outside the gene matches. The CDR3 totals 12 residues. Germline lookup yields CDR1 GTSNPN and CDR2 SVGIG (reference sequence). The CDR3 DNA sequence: TGTGCCTGGAGCGCACAGGGGGCGCGAGCTTTCTTT. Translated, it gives CAWSAQGARAFF.

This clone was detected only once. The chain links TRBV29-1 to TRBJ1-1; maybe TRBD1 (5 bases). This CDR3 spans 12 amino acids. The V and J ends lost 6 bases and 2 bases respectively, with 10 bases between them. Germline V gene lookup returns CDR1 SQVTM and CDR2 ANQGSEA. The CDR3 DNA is TGCAGCGTGGGGGGGAGTAACACTGAAGCTTTCTTT. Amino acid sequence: CSVGGSNTEAFF.

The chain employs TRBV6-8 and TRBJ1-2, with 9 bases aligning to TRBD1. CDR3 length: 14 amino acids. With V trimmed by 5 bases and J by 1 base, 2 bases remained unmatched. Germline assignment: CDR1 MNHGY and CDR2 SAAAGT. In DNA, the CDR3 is TGTGCCAGCAGTAAGGACAGGGGTAACTATGGCTACACCTTC. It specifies CASSKDRGNYGYTF.

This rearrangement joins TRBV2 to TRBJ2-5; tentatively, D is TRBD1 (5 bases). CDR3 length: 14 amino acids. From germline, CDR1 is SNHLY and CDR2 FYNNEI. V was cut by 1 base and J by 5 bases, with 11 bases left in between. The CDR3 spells CASSEGASGETQYF. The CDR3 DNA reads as TGTGCCAGCAGTGAAGGGGCCTCAGGGGAGACCCAGTACTTC.

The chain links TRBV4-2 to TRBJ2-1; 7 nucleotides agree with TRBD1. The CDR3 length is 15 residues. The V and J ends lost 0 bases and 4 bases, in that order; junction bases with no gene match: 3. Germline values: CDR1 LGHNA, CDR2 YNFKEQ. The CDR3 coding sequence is TGTGCCAGCAGCCAAGATTTGGGACAGTACAATGAGCAGTTCTTC. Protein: CASSQDLGQYNEQFF.

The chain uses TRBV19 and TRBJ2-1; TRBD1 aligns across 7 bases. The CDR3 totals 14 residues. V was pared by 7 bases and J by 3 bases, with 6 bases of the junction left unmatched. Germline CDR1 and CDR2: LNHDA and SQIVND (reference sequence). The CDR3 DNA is TGTGCCAGTACCCTGGACAGGAACTACAATGAGCAGTTCTTC. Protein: CASTLDRNYNEQFF.